The 15 T cell receptor beta chains below all came from one sample that was sequenced in a study of regulatory T cells in long-lasting Graves disease. Assembly of TCR beta libraries relied on iRepertoire HTBI primers together with Arm-PCR of CDR3 regions. One entry per CDR3 protein, called by TCRdb with MiXCR from the multiplex PCR reads. The repertoire holds roughly 510,000 distinct CDR3 sequences, with 15% to 20% as singletons. Time point in this sample: newly diagnosed GD, antithyroid drugs for less than 3 months. The TCR library was prepared using RNA isolated from PBMCs. These data are also associated with another study on T cells in Graves' hyperthyroidism and ophthalmopathy.

Sequenced here: peripheral blood mononuclear cells (PBMCs), sampled at new diagnosis, from a patient treated with antithyroid drugs. The receptors come from a man in his late teens or twenties with Graves disease.

This clonotype showed up many times. The chain links TRBV7-8 to TRBJ1-2; weak D call: TRBD1 (6 bases). V lost 5 bases and J lost 8, with 15 bases in between. The CDR3 is 13 amino acids. The germline CDR1 and CDR2 sequences are SGHVS and FQNEAQ. This CDR3 is CASSPEGGRGYTF. The CDR3 nucleotides read TGTGCCAGCAGCCCCGAAGGGGGAAGAGGCTACACCTTC.

This clonotype was counted only a few times. This rearrangement joins TRBV6-9 to TRBJ1-2; tentatively, D is TRBD1 (5 bases). The V end lost 3 bases, the J end lost 7 bases, and 9 bases lay between the germline ends. The length of the CDR3 is 12 residues. Germline assignment: CDR1 MNHGY and CDR2 SVAAGI. CDR3 sequence: CASSYYGGGYTF. In nucleotides, the CDR3 is TGTGCCAGCAGTTACTACGGGGGTGGCTACACCTTC.

At least ten counts were recorded for this clonotype. The chain links TRBV7-3 to TRBJ2-1; possibly TRBD2 for D (5 bases). Germline lookup yields CDR1 SGHTA and CDR2 FQGTGA. The V end lost 5 bases, the J end lost 1 base, and 12 bases lay between the germline ends. The CDR3 is 15 residues long. The CDR3 sequence: CASSPQAVSYNEQFF. The CDR3 region has the DNA TGTGCCAGCAGCCCTCAAGCGGTTTCCTACAATGAGCAGTTCTTC.

Ten or more counts support this clonotype. V and J are TRBV2 and TRBJ2-1; D gene uncertain. Germline V gives CDR1 SNHLY, CDR2 FYNNEI. Trimming took off 3 bases at V and 10 bases at J, with 7 bases between the two ends. The CDR3 length is 11 residues. In DNA, the CDR3 is TGTGCCAGCAGTGAGGGGAACGAGCAGTTCTTC. Its translation is CASSEGNEQFF.

This clonotype was picked up many times. J is TRBJ1-2 and V is TRBV30; D call uncertain. The germline V gene has CDR1 GTSNPN and CDR2 SVGIG (reference sequence). There are 14 residues in the CDR3. Deletions cut 0 bases from V and 8 bases from J, with 16 bases between. The DNA for the CDR3 is TGTGCCTGGAGTGTGGGCGTCCCCCATGACGGCTACACCTTC. This translates into CAWSVGVPHDGYTF.

This clonotype has ten or more counts. J is TRBJ2-3 and V is TRBV7-3, with a tentative D call TRBD1 (5 bases). Between the trimmed V and J ends, which lost 5 bases and 4 bases, there was a span of 13 bases. Germline V lookup: CDR1 SGHTA, CDR2 FQGTGA. The CDR3 extends over 14 amino acids. In nucleotides, the CDR3 is TGTGCCAGCAGCCCGGACACTCCTCCAGATACGCAGTATTTT. Translated: CASSPDTPPDTQYF.

This clonotype was picked up many times. The chain employs TRBV10-3 and TRBJ1-2; D remains ambiguous. Germline V lookup: CDR1 ENHRY, CDR2 SYGVKD. Trimming left V 0 bases short and J 13 bases short, with 12 bases between. This CDR3 region has 12 residues. The CDR3 bases are TGTGCCATCAGTGAGTCGGAGGCTGTTAGCACCTTC. As protein: CAISESEAVSTF.

V usage is TRBV9 and J usage is TRBJ2-3; 7 nucleotides align to TRBD1. This CDR3 has 17 residues. V was clipped by 3 bases and J by 0 bases; unmatched bases: 10. In germline, CDR1 is SGDLS, CDR2 YYNGEE. CDR3 nucleotides: TGTGCCAGCAGCGCTTACCCGGGACAGAGAAGCACAGATACGCAGTATTTT. It is translated as CASSAYPGQRSTDTQYF.

This clonotype was counted a few times. Since a much larger clone is just one base distant, this may be a read error. The chain has TRBV28 and TRBJ1-1, with TRBD1 matching over 8 bases. CDR3 length: 14 amino acids. Unmatched junction bases numbered 10, after V lost 4 bases and J lost 9 bases. Per the germline V gene, CDR1 is MDHEN and CDR2 is SYDVKM. The DNA for the CDR3 is TGTGCCAGCAGTTCGGGGGGCCGGACAGGGAAAGCTTTCTTT. Translating it yields CASSSGGRTGKAFF.

This clonotype was observed at least ten times. The chain has TRBV28 and TRBJ2-7; 10 bases line up with TRBD2. Germline CDR1 is MDHEN and CDR2 is SYDVKM. V lost 6 bases, J lost 3 bases, and 17 bases stayed unmatched. The CDR3 spans 18 residues. The CDR3 coding sequence is TGTGCCAGCAGGGGGAGGGGAGGGAGCGGGAGGGAATACTACGAGCAGTACTTC. It encodes CASRGRGGSGREYYEQYF.

The sample holds many counts of this clonotype. The genes are TRBV20-1 and TRBJ1-1; 7 nucleotides agree with TRBD1. The CDR3 has 12 residues. Trimming removed 6 bases from V and 4 bases from J; junction bases left unmatched: 5. The germline gives CDR1 DFQATT, CDR2 SNEGSKA (reference sequence). In DNA, the CDR3 is TGCAGTGCGGTCAGGGGGAGCACTGAAGCTTTCTTT. Translated: CSAVRGSTEAFF.

This clonotype came up a few times. This chain joins TRBV20-1 and TRBJ2-1; 10 nucleotides agree with TRBD2. Germline V gene sequence: CDR1 DFQATT, CDR2 SNEGSKA (reference sequence). This CDR3 contains 14 residues. V dropped 5 bases and J dropped 6; count of bases not matched to a gene: 7. CDR3 amino acids: CSAQGLAGVNEQFF. The CDR3 DNA follows: TGCAGTGCTCAGGGGCTAGCGGGAGTCAATGAGCAGTTCTTC.

The chain is built from TRBV5-6 and TRBJ2-1; tentative D call: TRBD2 (5 bases). From germline, CDR1 is SGHDT and CDR2 YYEEEE. The V gene lost 0 bases and the J gene lost 1 base, with 11 bases spanning the gap. The CDR3 contains 16 residues. In nucleotides, the CDR3 is TGTGCCAGCAGCTTGGCCATGGGGAGATCCTACAATGAGCAGTTCTTC. Its translation is CASSLAMGRSYNEQFF.

This clonotype was recorded many times. The genes are TRBV6-2 or TRBV6-3 and TRBJ2-3, with a weak D call TRBD1 (6 bases). This CDR3 comprises 12 residues. V was clipped by 7 bases and J by 4 bases, with 9 bases between them. CDR1 is MNHEY and CDR2 is SVGEGT in the germline V gene. The CDR3 loop is CASTAGADTQYF. CDR3 in DNA: TGTGCCAGCACCGCAGGGGCAGATACGCAGTATTTT.

The J gene is TRBJ1-2, the V gene TRBV20-1; no firm D call. The CDR3 extends over 14 amino acids. The germline V and J ends were trimmed by 0 bases and 8 bases, with 16 bases remaining between them. In germline, CDR1 is DFQATT, CDR2 SNEGSKA (reference sequence). For the CDR3, the DNA is TGCAGTGCTAGAGAGAGAGGAGGGCTGCGGGGCTACACCTTC. It yields the protein CSARERGGLRGYTF.